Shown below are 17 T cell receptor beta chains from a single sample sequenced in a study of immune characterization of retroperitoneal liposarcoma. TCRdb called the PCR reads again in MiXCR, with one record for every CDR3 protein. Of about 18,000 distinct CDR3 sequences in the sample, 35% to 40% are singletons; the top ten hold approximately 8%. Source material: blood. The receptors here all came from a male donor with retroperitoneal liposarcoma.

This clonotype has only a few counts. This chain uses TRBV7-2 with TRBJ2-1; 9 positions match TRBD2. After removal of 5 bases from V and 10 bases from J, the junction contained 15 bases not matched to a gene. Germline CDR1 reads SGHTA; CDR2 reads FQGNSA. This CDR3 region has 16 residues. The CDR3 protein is CASSKSRAGGEVEQFF. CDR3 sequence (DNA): TGTGCCAGCAGCAAGAGTCGGGCGGGAGGGGAAGTCGAGCAGTTCTTC. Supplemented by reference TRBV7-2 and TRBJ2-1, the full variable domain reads GAGVSQSPSNKVTEKGKDVELRCDPISGHTALYWYRQSLGQGLEFLIYFQGNSAPDKSGLPSDRFSAERTGGSVSTLTIQRTQQEDSAVYLCASSKSRAGGEVEQFFGPGTRLTVL.

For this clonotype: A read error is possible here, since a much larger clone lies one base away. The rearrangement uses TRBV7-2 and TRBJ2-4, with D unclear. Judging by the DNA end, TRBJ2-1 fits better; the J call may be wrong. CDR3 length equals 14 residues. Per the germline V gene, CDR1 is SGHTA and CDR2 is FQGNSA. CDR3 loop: CASTPGRTKNIQFF. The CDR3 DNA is TGTGCCAGCACCCCCGGTAGAACCAAAAACATTCAGTTCTTC.

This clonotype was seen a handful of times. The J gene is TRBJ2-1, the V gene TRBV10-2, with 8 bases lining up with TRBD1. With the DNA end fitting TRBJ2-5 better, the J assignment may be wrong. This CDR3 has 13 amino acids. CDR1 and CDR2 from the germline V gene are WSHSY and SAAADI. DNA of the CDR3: TGCGCCAGCAGTTCTGGACAGGGAGAGACCCAGTACTTC. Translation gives CASSSGQGETQYF.

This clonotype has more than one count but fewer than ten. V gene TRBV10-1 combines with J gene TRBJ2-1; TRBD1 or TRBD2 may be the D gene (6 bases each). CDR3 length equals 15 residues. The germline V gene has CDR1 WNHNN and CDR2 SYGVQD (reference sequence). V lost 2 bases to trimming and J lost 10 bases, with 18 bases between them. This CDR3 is CASSEDRRGIREQFF. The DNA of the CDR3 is TGCGCCAGCAGTGAGGACAGGAGGGGCATCCGCGAGCAGTTCTTC.

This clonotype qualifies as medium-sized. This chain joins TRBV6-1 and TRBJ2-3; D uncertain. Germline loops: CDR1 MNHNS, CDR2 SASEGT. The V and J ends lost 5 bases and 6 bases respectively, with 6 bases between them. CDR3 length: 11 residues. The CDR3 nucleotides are TGTGCCAGCAGTTTAATGGATACGCAGTATTTT. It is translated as CASSLMDTQYF.

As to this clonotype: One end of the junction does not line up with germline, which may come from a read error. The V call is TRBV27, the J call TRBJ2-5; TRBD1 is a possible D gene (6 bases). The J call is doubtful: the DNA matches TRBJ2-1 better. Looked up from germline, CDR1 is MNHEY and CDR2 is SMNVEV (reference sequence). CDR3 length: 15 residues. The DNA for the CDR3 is TGTGCAAGCATGGTCTCCAGGGGTGGTCTCAATGATCAGTTCTTC. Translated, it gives CASMVSRGGLNDQFF.

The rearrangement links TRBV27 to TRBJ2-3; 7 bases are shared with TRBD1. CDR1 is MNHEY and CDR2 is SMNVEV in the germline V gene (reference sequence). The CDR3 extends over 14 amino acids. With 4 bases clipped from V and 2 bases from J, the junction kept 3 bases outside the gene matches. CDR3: CASSWTGPTDTQYF. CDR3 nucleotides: TGTGCCAGCAGTTGGACAGGCCCCACAGATACGCAGTATTTT.

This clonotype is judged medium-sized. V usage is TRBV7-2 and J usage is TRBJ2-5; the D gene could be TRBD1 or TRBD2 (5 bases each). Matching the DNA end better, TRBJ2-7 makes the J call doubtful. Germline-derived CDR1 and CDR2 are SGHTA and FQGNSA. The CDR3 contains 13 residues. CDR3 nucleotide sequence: TGTGCCAGCAGTCGGGACGGTCACTACGAGCAGTACTTC. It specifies CASSRDGHYEQYF.

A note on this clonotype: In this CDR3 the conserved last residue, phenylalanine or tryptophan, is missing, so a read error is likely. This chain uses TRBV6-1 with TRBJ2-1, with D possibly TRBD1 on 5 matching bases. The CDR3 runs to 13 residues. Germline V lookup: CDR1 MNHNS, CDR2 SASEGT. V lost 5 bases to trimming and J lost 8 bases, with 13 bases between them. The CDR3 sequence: CASSQGIGYEQFV. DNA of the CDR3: TGTGCCAGCAGTCAGGGAATCGGATATGAGCAGTTCGTT.

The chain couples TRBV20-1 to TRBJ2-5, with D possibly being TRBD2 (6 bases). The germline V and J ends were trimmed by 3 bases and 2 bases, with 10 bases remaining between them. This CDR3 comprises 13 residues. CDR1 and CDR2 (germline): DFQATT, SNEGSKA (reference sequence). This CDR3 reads CSASRLDQETQYF. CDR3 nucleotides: TGCAGTGCTAGCCGACTAGATCAAGAGACCCAGTACTTC.

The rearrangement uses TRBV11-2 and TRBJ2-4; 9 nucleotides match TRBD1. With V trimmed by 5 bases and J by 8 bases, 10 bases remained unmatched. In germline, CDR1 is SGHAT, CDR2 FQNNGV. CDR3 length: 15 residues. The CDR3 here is CASSANRGLSDIQYF. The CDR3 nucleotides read TGTGCCAGCAGCGCGAACAGGGGGCTTAGTGACATTCAGTACTTC. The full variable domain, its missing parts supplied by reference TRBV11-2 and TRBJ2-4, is EAGVAQSPRYKIIEKRQSVAFWCNPISGHATLYWYQQILGQGPKLLIQFQNNGVVDDSQLPKDRFSAERLKGVDSTLKIQPAKLEDSAVYLCASSANRGLSDIQYFGAGTRLSVL.

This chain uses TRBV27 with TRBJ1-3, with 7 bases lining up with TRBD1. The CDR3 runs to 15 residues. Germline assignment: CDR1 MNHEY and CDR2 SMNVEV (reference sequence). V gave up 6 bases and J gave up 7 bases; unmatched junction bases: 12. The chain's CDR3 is CASRFAAGGSNTIYF. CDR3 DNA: TGTGCCAGCAGATTTGCGGCAGGGGGATCGAACACCATATATTTT.

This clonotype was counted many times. The CDR3 sequence: CASSVSPDTQYF. The DNA of the CDR3 is TGTGCCAGCAGTGTCTCCCCAGATACGCAGTATTTT. The genes are TRBV25-1 and TRBJ2-3; unclear D gene. Between the trimmed V and J ends, which lost 4 bases and 4 bases, there was a span of 6 bases. CDR3 length: 12 residues. Looked up from germline, CDR1 is MGHDK and CDR2 is SYGVNS. Combining the CDR3 with reference TRBV25-1 and TRBJ2-3 gives the whole variable domain EADIYQTPRYLVIGTGKKITLECSQTMGHDKMYWYQQDPGMELHLIHYSYGVNSTEKGDLSSESTVSRIRTEHFPLTLESARPSHTSQYLCASSVSPDTQYFGPGTRLTVL.

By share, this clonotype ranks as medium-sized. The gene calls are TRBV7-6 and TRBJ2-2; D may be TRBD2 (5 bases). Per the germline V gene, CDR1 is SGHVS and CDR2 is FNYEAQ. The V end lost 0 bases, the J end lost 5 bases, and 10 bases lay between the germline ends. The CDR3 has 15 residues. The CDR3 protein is CASSLARTGTGELFF. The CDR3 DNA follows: TGTGCCAGCAGCTTAGCGCGGACGGGAACCGGGGAGCTGTTTTTT.

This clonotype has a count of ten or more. CDR3 bases: TGTGCTAGTGGCTTAGACAGCCAAGACAATGAGCAGTTCTTC. As protein: CASGLDSQDNEQFF. The chain is built from TRBV12-5 and TRBJ2-1, with a tentative D call TRBD1 (5 bases). Germline V CDR1 and CDR2: LGHNT, FRNRAP. The CDR3 consists of 14 residues. The ends were cut back, 6 bases at V and 5 bases at J, with 14 bases in the middle.

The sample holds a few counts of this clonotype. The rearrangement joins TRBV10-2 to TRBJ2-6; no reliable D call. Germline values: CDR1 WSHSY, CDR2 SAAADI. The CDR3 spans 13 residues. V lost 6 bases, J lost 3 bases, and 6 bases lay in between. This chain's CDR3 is CASRVNGANVLTF. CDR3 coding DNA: TGCGCCAGCAGGGTTAATGGGGCCAACGTCCTGACTTTC.

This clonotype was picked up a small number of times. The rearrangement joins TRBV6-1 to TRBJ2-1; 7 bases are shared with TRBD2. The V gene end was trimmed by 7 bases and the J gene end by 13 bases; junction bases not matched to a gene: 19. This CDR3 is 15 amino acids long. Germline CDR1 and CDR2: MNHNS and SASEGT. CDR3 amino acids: CASTREGTPGNIQFF. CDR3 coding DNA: TGTGCCAGCACTAGGGAGGGGACGCCGGGAAACATTCAGTTCTTC.